The 2 T cell receptor beta chains below all came from one sample that was sequenced in a study of regulatory T cells in long-lasting Graves disease. Time point: newly diagnosed GD, antithyroid drugs for less than 3 months. PBMC-derived RNA was used for the TCR library. Building the TCR beta libraries relied on iRepertoire HTBI primers, and CDR3 regions underwent Arm-PCR. TCRdb analysed the multiplex PCR reads with MiXCR anew, one entry per CDR3 protein. Among just over 600,000 distinct CDR3 sequences listed, roughly 15% were seen once. These data also featured in a second study, about T cells in Graves' hyperthyroidism and ophthalmopathy.

The sequencing used peripheral blood mononuclear cells (PBMCs), collected at new diagnosis, from a patient treated with antithyroid drugs. Source of these receptors: a woman in her twenties or thirties with Graves disease.

This clonotype was counted many times. The chain recombines TRBV7-2 with TRBJ1-4; D ambiguous. V was pared by 5 bases and J by 6 bases, with 10 bases between. The CDR3 loop spans 13 amino acids. Germline lookup yields CDR1 SGHTA and CDR2 FQGNSA. The CDR3 is CASSLGIYEKLFF. The DNA for the CDR3 is TGTGCCAGCAGCCTAGGGATATATGAAAAACTGTTTTTT.

This clonotype occurred a few times. The V call is TRBV5-1, the J call TRBJ1-1, with D possibly being TRBD1 (5 bases). With 2 bases removed from V and 7 bases from J, the gap between germline ends came to 9 bases. Germline CDR1 is SGHRS and CDR2 is YFSETQ. The CDR3 extends over 12 amino acids. The CDR3 DNA reads as TGCGCCAGCAGCTTAGACAGCTTTGAAGCTTTCTTT. Its translation: CASSLDSFEAFF. Full variable domain (outside the CDR3, taken from reference TRBV5-1 and TRBJ1-1): KAGVTQTPRYLIKTRGQQVTLSCSPISGHRSVSWYQQTPGQGLQFLFEYFSETQRNKGNFPGRFSGRQFSNSRSEMNVSTLELGDSALYLCASSLDSFEAFFGQGTRLTVV.